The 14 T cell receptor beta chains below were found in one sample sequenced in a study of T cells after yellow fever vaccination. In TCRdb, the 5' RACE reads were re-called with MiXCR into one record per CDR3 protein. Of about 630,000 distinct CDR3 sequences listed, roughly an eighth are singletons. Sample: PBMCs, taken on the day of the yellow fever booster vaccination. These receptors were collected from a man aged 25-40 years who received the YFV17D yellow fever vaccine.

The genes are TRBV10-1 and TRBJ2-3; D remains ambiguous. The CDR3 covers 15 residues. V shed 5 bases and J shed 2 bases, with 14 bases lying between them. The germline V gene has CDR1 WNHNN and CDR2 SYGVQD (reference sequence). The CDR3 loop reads CASSRWSSATDTQYF. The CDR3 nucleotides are TGCGCCAGCAGTCGGTGGAGCTCTGCCACAGATACGCAGTATTTT.

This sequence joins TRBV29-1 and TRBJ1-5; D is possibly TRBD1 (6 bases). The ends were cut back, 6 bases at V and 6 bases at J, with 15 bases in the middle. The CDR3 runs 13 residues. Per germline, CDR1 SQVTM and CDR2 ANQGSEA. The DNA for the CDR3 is TGCAGCGTAGCCAGGGGCGATGGTCAGCCCCAGCATTTT. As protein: CSVARGDGQPQHF.

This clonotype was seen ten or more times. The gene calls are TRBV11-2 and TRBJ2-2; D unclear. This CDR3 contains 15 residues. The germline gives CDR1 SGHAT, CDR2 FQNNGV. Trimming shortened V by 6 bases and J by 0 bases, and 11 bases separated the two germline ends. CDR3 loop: CASSLDGPNTGELFF. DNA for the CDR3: TGTGCCAGCAGTTTGGACGGACCGAACACCGGGGAGCTGTTTTTT.

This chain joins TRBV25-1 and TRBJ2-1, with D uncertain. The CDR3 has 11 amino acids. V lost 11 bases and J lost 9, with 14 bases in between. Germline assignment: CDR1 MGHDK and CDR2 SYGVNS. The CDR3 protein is CAVVGGTEQFF. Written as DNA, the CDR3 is TGTGCCGTAGTGGGCGGCACTGAGCAGTTCTTC.

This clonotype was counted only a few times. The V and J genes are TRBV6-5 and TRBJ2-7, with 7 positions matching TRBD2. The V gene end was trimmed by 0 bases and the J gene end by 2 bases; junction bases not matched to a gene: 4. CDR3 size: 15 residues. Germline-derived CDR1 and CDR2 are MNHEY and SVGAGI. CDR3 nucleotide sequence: TGTGCCAGCAGTTACTCGATCCGGGGGGCCTACGAGCAGTACTTC. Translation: CASSYSIRGAYEQYF.

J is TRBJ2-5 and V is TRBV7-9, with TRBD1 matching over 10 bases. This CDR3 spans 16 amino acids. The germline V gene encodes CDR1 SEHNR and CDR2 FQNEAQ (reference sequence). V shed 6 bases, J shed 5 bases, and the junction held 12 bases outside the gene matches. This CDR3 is CASSLPGQGQMETQYF. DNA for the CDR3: TGTGCCAGCAGTCTTCCGGGACAGGGGCAAATGGAGACCCAGTACTTC.

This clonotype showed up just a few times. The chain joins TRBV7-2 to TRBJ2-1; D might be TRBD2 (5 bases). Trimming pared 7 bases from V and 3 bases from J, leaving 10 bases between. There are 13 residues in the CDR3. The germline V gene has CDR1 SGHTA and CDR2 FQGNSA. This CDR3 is CASTPGNYNEQFF. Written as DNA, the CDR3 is TGTGCCAGCACACCGGGGAACTACAATGAGCAGTTCTTC.

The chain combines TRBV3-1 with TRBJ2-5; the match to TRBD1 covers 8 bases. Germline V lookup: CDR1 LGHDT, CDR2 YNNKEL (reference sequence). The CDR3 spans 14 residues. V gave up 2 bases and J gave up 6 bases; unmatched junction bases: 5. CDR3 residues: CASSQQGARQTQYF. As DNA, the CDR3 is TGTGCCAGCAGCCAACAGGGGGCGCGGCAGACCCAGTACTTC.

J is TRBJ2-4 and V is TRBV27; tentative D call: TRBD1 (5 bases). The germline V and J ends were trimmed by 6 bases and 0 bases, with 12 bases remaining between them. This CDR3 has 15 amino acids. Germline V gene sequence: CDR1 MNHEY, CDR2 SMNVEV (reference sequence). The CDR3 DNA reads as TGTGCCAGCAGCTACGACAGCCTAGCCAAAAACATTCAGTACTTC. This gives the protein CASSYDSLAKNIQYF.

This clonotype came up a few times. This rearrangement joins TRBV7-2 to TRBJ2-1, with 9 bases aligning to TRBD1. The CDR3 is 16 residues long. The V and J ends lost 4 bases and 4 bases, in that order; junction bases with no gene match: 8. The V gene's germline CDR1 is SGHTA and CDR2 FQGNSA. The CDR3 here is CASSSTGTGIYNEQFF. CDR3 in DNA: TGTGCCAGCAGCTCTACCGGGACAGGGATATACAATGAGCAGTTCTTC. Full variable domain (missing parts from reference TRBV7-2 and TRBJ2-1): GAGVSQSPSNKVTEKGKDVELRCDPISGHTALYWYRQSLGQGLEFLIYFQGNSAPDKSGLPSDRFSAERTGGSVSTLTIQRTQQEDSAVYLCASSSTGTGIYNEQFFGPGTRLTVL.

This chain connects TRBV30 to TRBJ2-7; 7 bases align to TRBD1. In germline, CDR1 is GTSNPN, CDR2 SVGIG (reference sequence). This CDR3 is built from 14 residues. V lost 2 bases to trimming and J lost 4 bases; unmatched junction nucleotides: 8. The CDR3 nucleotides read TGTGCCTGGAGTACCTTAGACAGGGATTACGAGCAGTACTTC. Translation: CAWSTLDRDYEQYF.

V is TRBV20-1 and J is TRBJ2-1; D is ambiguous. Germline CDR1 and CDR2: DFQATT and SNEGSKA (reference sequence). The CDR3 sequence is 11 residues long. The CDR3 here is CRVDDWNEQFF. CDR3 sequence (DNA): TGCAGAGTGGACGATTGGAATGAGCAGTTCTTC.

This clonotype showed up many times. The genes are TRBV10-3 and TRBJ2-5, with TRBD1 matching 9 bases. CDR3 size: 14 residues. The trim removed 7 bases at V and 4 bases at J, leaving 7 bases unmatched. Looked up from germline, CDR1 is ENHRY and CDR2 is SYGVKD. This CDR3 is CAIMGTGSGETQYF. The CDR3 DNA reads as TGTGCCATCATGGGGACAGGGTCAGGAGAGACCCAGTACTTC.

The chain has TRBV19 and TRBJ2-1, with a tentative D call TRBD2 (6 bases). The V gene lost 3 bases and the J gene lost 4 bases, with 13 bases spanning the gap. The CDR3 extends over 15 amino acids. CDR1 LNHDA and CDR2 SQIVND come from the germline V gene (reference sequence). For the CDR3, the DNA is TGTGCCAGTAGTATTTCGGGAGAAGGGTACAATGAGCAGTTCTTC. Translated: CASSISGEGYNEQFF.